This TCR beta chain is drawn from a study of blood T cell repertoires in COVID-19. Study-wide background: Samples representing acute and convalescent COVID-19 were sourced from the United States, Italy and Spain.

Authors' processing steps: Researchers report that nucleated cell counts were estimated from reference gene primer amplification. TCRdb keeps only in-frame clones here, not all; method: immunoSEQ multiplex PCR. D and trimming come from the DNA, and the V and J calls and clone size come from that table. The profile shows about 90,000 clones, about 81% of them singletons. Trimming cost V 0 bases and J 3 bases; bases outside gene matches: 7. There are 17 residues in the CDR3. In germline, CDR1 is SGHNT, CDR2 YYREEE (reference sequence). This receptor was taken from a human donor in a cohort sampled during active COVID-19. The chain combines TRBV5-4 with TRBJ2-2; 8 nucleotides align to TRBD2. Sequencing was carried out using peripheral blood. For the CDR3, the DNA is TGTGCCAGCAGCTTGGGCCCAGCGGGGGACCACACCGGGGAGCTGTTTTTT. Its protein is CASSLGPAGDHTGELFF.